This T cell receptor beta chain stems from a study of shared T cell receptors in the human thymus. Germline CDR1 is SGHNT and CDR2 is YYREEE (reference sequence). The CDR3 spans 13 residues. V was cut by 4 bases and J by 3 bases, with 10 bases left in between. Using immunoSEQ multiplex PCR, the repertoire was profiled, and TCRdb retains in-frame clones only, with some absent. The sample lists hundreds of thousands of clones; 87% were seen once. These same data were also listed under a study on human thymus T cells. This second study says: Donors were healthy Finnish babies undergoing corrective operations for congenital heart defects.

Sequences were obtained from thymocytes. The chain links TRBV5-4 to TRBJ2-5, with D unclear. The clonotype originates from a boy in the first two years of life with a congenital heart defect. The CDR3 protein is CASSLNREETQYF. The CDR3 DNA sequence: TGTGCCAGCAGCCTGAACAGAGAAGAGACCCAGTACTTC.